The rows below give T cell receptor beta chains drawn from one sample of a study of cytomegalovirus exposure and HLA in healthy donors. The table came from immunoSEQ multiplex PCR; TCRdb's copy has only in-frame clones and leaves some out. The table records about 130,000 clones, around 77% of them present only once. The specimen was PBMCs. The source of these receptors is a man aged 25-45 years in good health and CMV-seronegative. Both conserved end residues are part of each CDR3. Fields, in order: J gene, V gene, D gene, clone size, CDR3 DNA, CDR3 protein. A D gene is named only where the DNA matches it firmly. Clone size is shown for a subset of rows, as once, few, many or a class of expanded clone.

TRBJ2-3 TRBV2 . . TGTGCCAGCAGTGCGGCAGGCGGGACCACAGATACGCAGTATTTT CASSAAGGTTDTQYF
TRBJ2-7 TRBV7-9 . once TGTGCCAGCAGCTTAAGTGGACAGAGCTACGAGCAGTACTTC CASSLSGQSYEQYF
TRBJ2-1 TRBV19 . few TGTGCCAGTAGTCTCTCTGGGGCCCTTTACTACAATGAGCAGTTCTTC CASSLSGALYYNEQFF
TRBJ1-6 TRBV19 TRBD1 . TGTGCCAGTAGTCCCCCGCCAGGAGGGGGCACGTTTTCACCCCTCCACTTT CASSPPPGGGTFSPLHF
TRBJ2-7 TRBV5-4 . . TGTGCCAGCAGCCCCCTCAGGGGCGGGTACGAGCAGTACTTC CASSPLRGGYEQYF
TRBJ1-1 TRBV12-5 . . TGTGCTAGTGGTTTGTCGGGGGGGGCTACTGAAGCTTTCTTT CASGLSGGATEAFF
TRBJ2-7 TRBV30 TRBD2 . TGTGCCTGGAGTGTACGGGCTAGCGGGACCCTCGAGCAGTACTTC CAWSVRASGTLEQYF
TRBJ1-1 TRBV2 . . TGTGCCAGCAGTGAACGACGAGAGGGAGCTTTCTTT CASSERREGAFF
TRBJ2-1 TRBV6-1 . . TGTGCCAGCAGTGAACCGGGAGCGAGTGGGTTTGAGCAGTTCTTC CASSEPGASGFEQFF
TRBJ2-5 TRBV5-1 . . TGCGCCAGCAGCTTGGTGGGACTCGATATCGGGACCCAGTACTTC CASSLVGLDIGTQYF
TRBJ1-5 TRBV19 . few TGTGCCAGTAGTATAGATAAGGGGCAGCCCCAGCATTTT CASSIDKGQPQHF
TRBJ2-7 TRBV7-9 . . TGTGCCAGCAGCTTAGAAGGGACGGAGGGCAACGAGCAGTACTTC CASSLEGTEGNEQYF
TRBJ2-1 TRBV5-1 TRBD2 . TGCGCCAGCAGCACGGGGACTAGCGGGACCTACAATGAGCAGTTCTTC CASSTGTSGTYNEQFF
TRBJ2-5 TRBV11-1 TRBD1 few TGTGCCAGCAGCAAGCAGGGGGCTCAAGAGACCCAGTACTTC CASSKQGAQETQYF
TRBJ1-2 TRBV5-4 . . TGTGCCAGCAGCATGGCATCTACTGGCTACACCTTC CASSMASTGYTF
TRBJ2-3 TRBV4-2 . . TGTGCCAGCAGCCAGGGGCAAGCGAGCACAGATACGCAGTATTTT CASSQGQASTDTQYF
TRBJ2-7 TRBV19 . . TGTGCCAGTGCTCCCCAGGGTCACGAGCAGTACTTC CASAPQGHEQYF
TRBJ2-7 TRBV10-3 TRBD2 . TGTGCCACCCAGCGGGATTTGGCTTACGAGCAGTACTTC CATQRDLAYEQYF
TRBJ2-6 TRBV2 . . TGTGCCAGCAGGGAAGACAGGTCTGGGGCCAACGTCCTGACTTTC CASREDRSGANVLTF
TRBJ2-3 TRBV5-1 . . TGCGCCAGCAGCCCCAGGGGAGGGTCTTCAGATACGCAGTATTTT CASSPRGGSSDTQYF
TRBJ2-1 TRBV5-1 TRBD2 . TGCGCCAGCAGCTTGGCAGCGGGAGGGCTGAATGAGCAGTTCTTC CASSLAAGGLNEQFF
TRBJ2-1 TRBV30 . . TGTGCCTGGAGTTCGTTCGGGGGAGGCCTTACTGAGCAGTTCTTC CAWSSFGGGLTEQFF
TRBJ1-1 TRBV6-6 TRBD1 once TGTGCCAGCAGTTCCCCACAGGGGTTTGGGACTGAAGCTTTCTTT CASSSPQGFGTEAFF
TRBJ2-5 TRBV29-1 . . TGCAGCGCCTTAGGACAATCGGGAGAGACCCAGTACTTC CSALGQSGETQYF
TRBJ2-6 TRBV10-3 . . TGTGCCATCAGTGAGACAACTGGGGCCAACGTCCTGACTTTC CAISETTGANVLTF
TRBJ2-5 TRBV6-1 TRBD1 . TGTGCCAGTTCGTTTGGACAGGGGGCGGGAGAGACCCAGTACTTC CASSFGQGAGETQYF
TRBJ2-2 TRBV7-3 TRBD2 . TGTGCCAGCAGCCCGGGGACTAGCGGGAGAGGGACCGGGGAGCTGTTTTTT CASSPGTSGRGTGELFF
TRBJ2-1 TRBV10-3 TRBD2 few TGTGCCATCAGGCACACTAGCGGGAGGGTTGCTGAGCAGTTCTTC CAIRHTSGRVAEQFF
TRBJ1-2 TRBV10-1 TRBD1 . TGCGCCAGCTCACCGGGACAGAACTATGGCTACACCTTC CASSPGQNYGYTF
TRBJ1-5 TRBV2 TRBD1 . TGTGCCAGCAGTGAAGGGGCAGGGGGCAGTCAGCCCCAGCATTTT CASSEGAGGSQPQHF
TRBJ2-1 TRBV6-6 TRBD1 . TGTGCCAGCAGCCGACAGGGGGAAGCCTACAATGAGCAGTTCTTC CASSRQGEAYNEQFF
TRBJ2-7 TRBV5-4 TRBD1 . TGTGCCAGCAGCTTTGACAGGGGCTTCTACGAGCAGTACTTC CASSFDRGFYEQYF
TRBJ1-3 TRBV5-5 . few TGTGCCAGCAGCTTGGGGGGGCCGACCTCTGGAAACACCATATATTTT CASSLGGPTSGNTIYF
TRBJ2-7 TRBV4-1 TRBD1 . TGCGCCAGCAGCCCTAGGACAGGGCCCTACGAGCAGTACTTC CASSPRTGPYEQYF
TRBJ2-7 TRBV4-1 TRBD2 . TGCGCCAGCAGCCAAGAGCCGCGGGAGGCTTTTTACGAGCAGTACTTC CASSQEPREAFYEQYF
TRBJ2-1 TRBV4-1 . . TGCGCCAGCAGCCAAAACCGGGTAAACAATGAGCAGTTCTTC CASSQNRVNNEQFF
TRBJ2-3 TRBV9 TRBD2 . TGTGCCAGCAGCGTAAGCGGGAGGGGTGATACGCAGTATTTT CASSVSGRGDTQYF
TRBJ2-1 TRBV23-1 TRBD1 . TGCGCCAGCAGCCCGGGACAGGGTTCATCGGAGCAGTTCTTC CASSPGQGSSEQFF
TRBJ2-3 TRBV5-1 TRBD2 few TGCGCCAGCAGACAGCGTCCCGGGGGGGCAGATACGCAGTATTTT CASRQRPGGADTQYF
TRBJ1-6 TRBV11-2 . . TGTGCCAGCAGCTTAGATGCAGGCTATAATTCACCCCTCCACTTT CASSLDAGYNSPLHF
TRBJ1-4 TRBV6-5 . few TGTGCCAGCAGTTACGGGGGGGCTAATGAAAAACTGTTTTTT CASSYGGANEKLFF
TRBJ1-1 TRBV10-3 . . TGTGCCATCAGCGAACAGGGAACTTCCACTGAAGCTTTCTTT CAISEQGTSTEAFF
TRBJ1-1 TRBV28 TRBD1 . TGTGCCAGCAGTTTACCACAGGGGGCGGGTGAAGCTTTCTTT CASSLPQGAGEAFF
TRBJ1-1 TRBV10-3 TRBD1 once TGTGCCATCAGTGATCACCGGGACAGGGGCACGAACACTGAAGCTTTCTTT CAISDHRDRGTNTEAFF
TRBJ2-7 TRBV6-5 . . TGTGCCAGCAGTGCCACAGGGAGCTACGAGCAGTACTTC CASSATGSYEQYF
TRBJ2-3 TRBV5-4 TRBD2 . TGTGCCAGCAGCCAGGGACTAGAAACAGATACGCAGTATTTT CASSQGLETDTQYF
TRBJ2-7 TRBV23-1 . few TGCGCCAGCAGCCTACCCCCGGACAGATCCTACGAGCAGTACTTC CASSLPPDRSYEQYF
TRBJ2-3 TRBV7-9 . . TGTGCCAGCAGCTTATCTGTCGGGAGCACCCGCGATACGCAGTATTTT CASSLSVGSTRDTQYF
TRBJ2-5 TRBV6-1 . . TGTGCCAGCAGTGAATTGAGAGTCTTGGGACATAGTAATGGAGAGACCCAGTACTTC CASSELRVLGHSNGETQYF
TRBJ1-2 TRBV11-2 . . TGTGCCAGCAGGTACACCGGGGGAAACTATGGCTACACCTTC CASRYTGGNYGYTF
TRBJ2-3 TRBV5-6 TRBD1 . TGTGCCAGCACCGTCGGGACAGGGGGCACAGATACGCAGTATTTT CASTVGTGGTDTQYF
TRBJ2-3 TRBV27 . . TGTGCCAGCAGTTCCCGACCTCTAGCAGCTTCGACAGATACGCAGTATTTT CASSSRPLAASTDTQYF
TRBJ2-3 TRBV13 . . TGTGCCAGCACCACCGGGACTAGCACAGATACGCAGTATTTT CASTTGTSTDTQYF
TRBJ2-7 TRBV27 . . TGTGCCAGCAGACCTAGTAGGGGCGGCTACGAGCAGTACTTC CASRPSRGGYEQYF
TRBJ2-4 TRBV6-5 TRBD1 . TGTGCCAGCAGTGACCCGGGACAGGGAAACATTCAGTACTTC CASSDPGQGNIQYF
TRBJ2-1 TRBV27 . . TGTGCCAGCAGTTTAACGGACAGTACAGGTGAGCAGTTCTTC CASSLTDSTGEQFF
TRBJ2-2 TRBV6-5 TRBD2 few TGTGCCAGCGGGGCCGGGAGGGACACCGGGGAGCTGTTTTTT CASGAGRDTGELFF